A single sample is the source of the 26 T cell receptor beta chains below, sequenced in a study of blood T cells in healthy people across ages. A second about 6 to 12 cycle PCR used barcoded and J-beta primers. TCRdb re-called the 5' RACE reads with MiXCR, one entry per CDR3 protein. Counted here are 800,000 or so distinct CDR3 sequences, around half occurring once; the ten biggest clones make up 15% to 20%. Material for sequencing was blood. The receptors derive from a man at least 80 years old in good health.

The gene calls are TRBV7-9 and TRBJ2-5; TRBD2 aligns across 7 bases. This CDR3 region has 16 residues. After removal of 1 base from V and 11 bases from J, the junction contained 16 bases not matched to a gene. Germline assignment: CDR1 SEHNR and CDR2 FQNEAQ (reference sequence). The CDR3 DNA reads TGTGCCAGCAGCTTAGGAGCGGGATCGCCCTACAATGAGCAGTACTTC. Translation: CASSLGAGSPYNEQYF.

This clonotype came up a few times. The chain joins TRBV11-3 to TRBJ2-1; TRBD1 is a possible D gene (6 bases). Trimming cost V 5 bases and J 9 bases, with 20 bases left between them. CDR3 length: 15 residues. Germline V lookup: CDR1 SGHNT, CDR2 YENEEA. The CDR3 DNA reads as TGTGCCAGCAGCGGCAGGGGCTCACGGTTTAGTGAGCAGTTCTTC. Its translation: CASSGRGSRFSEQFF.

Note on this clonotype: Possible read error: a much larger clone is one base away. The V gene is TRBV6-1, the J gene TRBJ2-5; either TRBD1 or TRBD2 may fit D (5 bases each). Germline values: CDR1 MNHNS, CDR2 SASEGT. V was shortened by 6 bases and J by 11 bases, with 22 bases between the two germline ends. This CDR3 contains 14 residues. The CDR3 nucleotides read TGTGCCAGCAGCGACGGGACCTCCGGGAATGAGCAGTACTTC. Translation: CASSDGTSGNEQYF.

This chain connects TRBV20-1 to TRBJ2-1; 7 bases are shared with TRBD2. CDR1 is DFQATT, CDR2 SNEGSKA, per germline (reference sequence). Unmatched junction bases numbered 11, after V lost 6 bases and J lost 3 bases. The CDR3 length is 15 residues. This chain's CDR3 is CSAVAGLAVYNEQFF. In DNA, the CDR3 is TGCAGTGCGGTTGCGGGGCTAGCGGTCTACAATGAGCAGTTCTTC.

The V gene is TRBV29-1, the J gene TRBJ2-7, with 7 bases fitting TRBD1. The germline gives CDR1 SQVTM, CDR2 ANQGSEA. This CDR3 has 14 residues. With V trimmed by 1 base and J by 2 bases, 5 bases remained unmatched. The CDR3 reads CSVEGAGTAYEQYF. The CDR3 DNA sequence: TGCAGCGTTGAAGGGGCCGGGACAGCCTACGAGCAGTACTTC.

There are a few counts of this clonotype. The chain employs TRBV20-1 and TRBJ2-7; 10 bases align to TRBD2. V was clipped by 2 bases and J by 7 bases; unmatched bases: 8. The CDR3 covers 14 residues. In germline, CDR1 is DFQATT, CDR2 SNEGSKA (reference sequence). The CDR3 loop reads CSARPGLAVWEQYF. For the CDR3, the DNA is TGCAGTGCTAGACCTGGACTAGCGGTTTGGGAGCAGTACTTC.

The chain has TRBV7-9 and TRBJ2-7, with TRBD2 identical over 13 bases. V shed 4 bases and J 6 bases; nucleotides not matched to a gene: 6. The CDR3 is made up of 15 amino acids. From germline, CDR1 is SEHNR and CDR2 FQNEAQ (reference sequence). CDR3 nucleotide sequence: TGTGCCAGCAGCTCCGCACTAGCGGGAGGGCTCGAGCAGTACTTC. This codes for CASSSALAGGLEQYF.

Comments on this clonotype: A much larger clone sits a single nucleotide away, making a read error possible. The rearrangement links TRBV7-9 to TRBJ2-7, with D possibly being TRBD1 (6 bases). Trimming removed 2 bases from V and 7 bases from J, with 18 bases in between. This CDR3 has 15 residues. Per germline, CDR1 SEHNR and CDR2 FQNEAQ (reference sequence). The CDR3 sequence: CASSLQGSSYNEQYF. CDR3 DNA sequence: TGTGCCAGCAGCTTACAGGGGAGCTCCTACAATGAGCAGTACTTC.

The chain joins TRBV20-1 to TRBJ2-1; D is ambiguous. CDR1 is DFQATT, CDR2 SNEGSKA, per germline (reference sequence). The V and J ends lost 3 bases and 0 bases respectively, with 18 bases between them. The CDR3 runs 17 residues. Written as DNA, the CDR3 is TGCAGTGCTAGGCAATCTCGAGTCACAAGCTCCTACAATGAGCAGTTCTTC. This codes for CSARQSRVTSSYNEQFF.

The chain couples TRBV18 to TRBJ2-1; D possibly corresponds to TRBD2 (5 bases). TRBJ2-7 explains the end of the DNA better; the J call may be wrong. Per germline, CDR1 KGHSH and CDR2 LQKENI. CDR3 length: 15 amino acids. In DNA form, the CDR3 reads TGTGCCAGCTCACCATCGCGGGCGAACTACAATGAGCAGTACTTC. This sequence encodes CASSPSRANYNEQYF.

The chain recombines TRBV6-5 with TRBJ1-5; no definite D call. V lost 0 bases, J lost 0 bases, and 18 bases lay in between. CDR3 length equals 19 residues. Per germline, CDR1 MNHEY and CDR2 SVGAGI. The CDR3 DNA is TGTGCCAGCAGTTACTCGGAATTGAAGGGAAGATATAGCAATCAGCCCCAGCATTTT. Its protein product is CASSYSELKGRYSNQPQHF.

V is TRBV5-6 and J is TRBJ2-1; D unclear. This CDR3 region has 14 residues. Germline CDR1 is SGHDT and CDR2 is YYEEEE. Trimming shortened V by 2 bases and J by 6 bases, and 12 bases separated the two germline ends. CDR3 bases: TGTGCCAGCAGCTTTGGGCAGAACTGCAATGAGCAGTTCTTC. This codes for CASSFGQNCNEQFF.

This chain connects TRBV20-1 to TRBJ2-5, with D possibly being TRBD1 (6 bases). Near its end, the DNA agrees better with TRBJ2-7, so the J call may be wrong. Germline V CDR1 and CDR2: DFQATT, SNEGSKA (reference sequence). The CDR3 contains 14 residues. The CDR3 coding sequence is TGCAGTGCTAGATTGACAGGAGACTCCTACGAGCAGTACTTC. Translating it yields CSARLTGDSYEQYF.

The CDR3: CASTINQGTGDEQFF. The CDR3 DNA reads TGTGCCAGCACCATAAACCAGGGGACGGGTGATGAGCAGTTCTTC. The V gene is TRBV9, the J gene TRBJ2-1, with a tentative D call TRBD1 (6 bases). The CDR3 is made up of 15 amino acids. Per the germline V gene, CDR1 is SGDLS and CDR2 is YYNGEE. Trimming removed 6 bases at V and 8 bases at J, with 21 bases between.

The rearrangement uses TRBV25-1 and TRBJ1-6; TRBD1 might be the D (6 bases). The CDR3 is 14 residues long. From germline, CDR1 is MGHDK and CDR2 SYGVNS. Trimming took off 2 bases at V and 10 bases at J, with 12 bases between the two ends. The CDR3 DNA is TGTGCCAGCAGTGAAAACAGGGTCGGATCACCCCTCCACTTT. It is translated as CASSENRVGSPLHF.

This chain uses TRBV25-1 with TRBJ2-3; TRBD2 aligns across 12 bases. The CDR3 length is 18 residues. In germline, CDR1 is MGHDK, CDR2 SYGVNS. After removal of 4 bases from V and 1 base from J, the junction contained 9 bases not matched to a gene. CDR3 coding DNA: TGTGCCAGCAGTGGTCACGAACTAGCGGGAGGCGGCACAGATACGCAGTATTTT. This gives the protein CASSGHELAGGGTDTQYF.

This clonotype was seen a handful of times. The V and J genes are TRBV5-6 and TRBJ1-2; D not resolved. This CDR3 has 15 residues. Trimming took 5 bases from V and 2 from J, leaving 16 bases between them. The germline V gene has CDR1 SGHDT and CDR2 YYEEEE. CDR3 nucleotide sequence: TGTGCCAGCAGTCCAACACCTTCTCCCAACTATGGCTACACCTTC. Its protein product is CASSPTPSPNYGYTF.

This clonotype came up a few times. The CDR3 reads CASARAAGQNIQYF. CDR3 DNA sequence: TGTGCCAGTGCACGGGCAGCGGGGCAAAACATTCAGTACTTC. The chain combines TRBV6-5 with TRBJ2-4; 7 nucleotides match TRBD2. The CDR3 spans 14 residues. CDR1 is MNHEY, CDR2 SVGAGI, per germline. The V gene end was trimmed by 9 bases and the J gene end by 5 bases; junction bases not matched to a gene: 10.

The chain carries TRBV4-2 and TRBJ2-4; a possible D gene is TRBD1 (6 bases). Near its end, the DNA agrees better with TRBJ2-7, so the J call may be wrong. This CDR3 is 17 amino acids long. CDR1 and CDR2 from the germline V gene are LGHNA and YNFKEQ. The CDR3 nucleotides are TGTGCCAGCAGCCAAGAGTTTTCAGGGGTGCACTCCTACGAGCAGTACTTC. Translation: CASSQEFSGVHSYEQYF.

This clonotype was counted only a few times. The V gene is TRBV5-1, the J gene TRBJ2-1; D possibly corresponds to TRBD2 (5 bases). V lost 7 bases to trimming and J lost 3 bases, with 17 bases between them. Germline V gene sequence: CDR1 SGHRS, CDR2 YFSETQ. This CDR3 has 15 amino acids. The CDR3: CASAPRDRNYNEQFF. DNA for the CDR3: TGCGCCAGCGCCCCACGGGATCGAAACTACAATGAGCAGTTCTTC.

This clonotype was seen more than once but under ten times. The V gene is TRBV5-5, the J gene TRBJ1-5; D is unclear. The CDR3 covers 14 residues. Germline-derived CDR1 and CDR2 are SGHKS and YYEKEE (reference sequence). V was shortened by 0 bases and J by 11 bases, with 15 bases between the two germline ends. The CDR3 nucleotides are TGTGCCAGCAGCTTGGAGTCGTCCTCCCGAGCCCAGCATTTT. Protein sequence: CASSLESSSRAQHF.

This clonotype was detected only a few times. The rearrangement uses TRBV10-2 and TRBJ1-1; 10 positions match TRBD1. Germline V lookup: CDR1 WSHSY, CDR2 SAAADI. V shed 5 bases and J 4 bases; nucleotides not matched to a gene: 4. The CDR3 is 14 amino acids. DNA of the CDR3: TGCGCCAGCAGTTCCGACAGGGGGCCCACTGAAGCTTTCTTT. This sequence encodes CASSSDRGPTEAFF.

In its sample, this clonotype was seen a few times. This chain connects TRBV6-5 to TRBJ1-2; D is uncertain. Trimming took 0 bases from V and 4 from J, leaving 15 bases between them. The CDR3 covers 16 residues. Germline CDR1 MNHEY, CDR2 SVGAGI. This CDR3 is CASSYSTPDSGYGYTF. CDR3 nucleotide sequence: TGTGCCAGCAGTTACTCGACCCCGGACTCGGGCTATGGCTACACCTTC.

The chain carries TRBV4-2 and TRBJ2-1, with D tentatively TRBD2 (5 bases). CDR3 size: 15 residues. Germline V gene lookup returns CDR1 LGHNA and CDR2 YNFKEQ. The V end was cut by 0 bases, the J end by 8 bases, with 14 bases between. In DNA form, the CDR3 reads TGTGCCAGCAGCCAAGAGGGAGCTAGTGGATATGAGCAGTTCTTC. This gives the protein CASSQEGASGYEQFF.

V is TRBV28 and J is TRBJ1-6, with D possibly matching TRBD1 (6 bases). The CDR3 contains 16 residues. V dropped 8 bases and J dropped 10 bases, with 24 bases sitting between them. Germline V gene data show CDR1 as MDHEN and CDR2 as SYDVKM. CDR3 bases: TGTGCCAGCTCCCTCCCGTACAGGGCGGGAGGGTCACCCCTCCACTTT. Translated: CASSLPYRAGGSPLHF.

Comments on this clonotype: A much larger clonotype is one base distant, so this may be a read error. This chain uses TRBV12-3 or TRBV12-4 with TRBJ2-3; maybe TRBD2 (5 bases). Trimming stripped 4 bases from V and 4 bases from J, with 12 bases between. The CDR3 spans 14 residues. The CDR3 nucleotides read TGTGCCAGCAGTTCACTAGTGGGCGCAGATACGCAGTATTTT. This sequence encodes CASSSLVGADTQYF.